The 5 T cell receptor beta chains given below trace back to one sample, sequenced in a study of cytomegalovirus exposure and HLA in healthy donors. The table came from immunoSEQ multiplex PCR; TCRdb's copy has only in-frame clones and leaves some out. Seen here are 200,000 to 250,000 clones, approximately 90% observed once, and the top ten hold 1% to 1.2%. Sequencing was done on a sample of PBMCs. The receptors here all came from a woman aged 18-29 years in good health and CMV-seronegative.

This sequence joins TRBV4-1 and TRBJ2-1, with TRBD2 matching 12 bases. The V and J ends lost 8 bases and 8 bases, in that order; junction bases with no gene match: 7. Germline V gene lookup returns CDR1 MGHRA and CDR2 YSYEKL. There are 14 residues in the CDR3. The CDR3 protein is CASARLAGDDEQFF. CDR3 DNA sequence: TGCGCCAGCGCCAGACTAGCGGGAGACGATGAGCAGTTCTTC.

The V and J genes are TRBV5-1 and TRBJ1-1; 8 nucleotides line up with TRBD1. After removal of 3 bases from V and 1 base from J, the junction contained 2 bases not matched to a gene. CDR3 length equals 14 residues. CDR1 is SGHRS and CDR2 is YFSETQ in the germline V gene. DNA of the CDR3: TGCGCCAGCAGCTCGGGACAGGCGAACACTGAAGCTTTCTTT. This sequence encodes CASSSGQANTEAFF.

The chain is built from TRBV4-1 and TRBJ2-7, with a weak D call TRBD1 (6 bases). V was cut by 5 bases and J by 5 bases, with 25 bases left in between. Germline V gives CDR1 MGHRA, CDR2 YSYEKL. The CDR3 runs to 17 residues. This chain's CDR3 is CASSSRTAYGVGDEQYF. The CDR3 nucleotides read TGCGCCAGCAGCTCACGGACAGCTTATGGTGTCGGGGACGAGCAGTACTTC.

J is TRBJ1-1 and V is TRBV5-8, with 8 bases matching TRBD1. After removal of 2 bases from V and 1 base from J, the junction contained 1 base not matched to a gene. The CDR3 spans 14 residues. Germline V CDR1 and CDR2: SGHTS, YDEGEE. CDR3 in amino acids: CASSLQGGNTEAFF. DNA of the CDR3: TGTGCCAGCAGCTTACAGGGGGGGAACACTGAAGCTTTCTTT.

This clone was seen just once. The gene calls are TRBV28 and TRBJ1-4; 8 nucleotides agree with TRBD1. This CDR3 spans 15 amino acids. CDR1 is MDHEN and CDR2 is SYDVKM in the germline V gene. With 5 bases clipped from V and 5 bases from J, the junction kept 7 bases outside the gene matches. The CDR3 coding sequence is TGTGCCAGCAGTCCTACGCGACAGGGGAATGAAAAACTGTTTTTT. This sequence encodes CASSPTRQGNEKLFF. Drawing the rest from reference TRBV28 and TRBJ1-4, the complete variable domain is DVKVTQSSRYLVKRTGEKVFLECVQDMDHENMFWYRQDPGLGLRLIYFSYDVKMKEKGDIPEGYSVSREKKERFSLILESASTNQTSMYLCASSPTRQGNEKLFFGSGTQLSVL.